This T cell receptor (beta chain) was captured in a study of blood T cell repertoires in COVID-19. Germline assignment: CDR1 SGHTA and CDR2 FQGNSA. CDR3 size: 15 residues. Germline trimming cut 5 bases from V and 4 bases from J; bases unmatched to any gene: 10. Using immunoSEQ multiplex PCR, the repertoire was profiled, and TCRdb retains in-frame clones only, with some absent. The sample holds approximately 75,000 clones; around nine tenths are singletons and the top ten take over 6%. J is TRBJ1-2 and V is TRBV7-2; 7 bases line up with TRBD1. Sequenced sample: peripheral blood. The TCR sequence derives from a man at least 80 years old with COVID-19, enrolled during active disease. DNA of the CDR3: TGTGCCAGCAGCCCCGACAGGGCCACCCCCTATGGCTACACCTTC. Its translation: CASSPDRATPYGYTF.